This entry lists 4 T cell receptor beta chains sequenced from one sample in a study of cytomegalovirus exposure and HLA in healthy donors (dated by TCRdb to between 2016 and 2019). Library preparation was by the immunoSEQ multiplex PCR assay. For the multiplex PCR, a mixture combining 60 forward primers for TCR Vbeta segments and 13 reverse primers for TCR Jbeta segments was used. Entries here come from immuneACCESS through TCRdb and include only in-frame sequences with V and J called. Some clones fail to appear in such tables; in the studies checked, an unresolved V gene covers under half of the shortfall, and the cause of the remainder is unknown. The table for this sample lists approximately 120,000 clones; over 70% of them were counted only once. Roughly 3% of the sample lies in the top ten. Sequencing used PBMCs. The receptors originated from a man aged 30 to 45 in good health and CMV-seronegative.

The chain combines TRBV19 with TRBJ2-1; 9 bases agree with TRBD2. The CDR3 consists of 18 residues. CDR1 is LNHDA and CDR2 is SQIVND in the germline V gene (reference sequence). The J segment lost 0 bases and the V segment lost 0 bases, leaving 6 bases of the junction unmatched. This chain's CDR3 is CASSIDKVSGSSYNEQFF. As DNA, the CDR3 is TGTGCCAGTAGTATAGATAAAGTTAGCGGGAGCTCCTACAATGAGCAGTTCTTC.

The J gene is TRBJ2-7, the V gene TRBV27; 12 nucleotides match TRBD2. V lost 9 bases to trimming and J lost 3 bases; unmatched junction nucleotides: 6. Germline CDR1 reads MNHEY; CDR2 reads SMNVEV (reference sequence). The CDR3 totals 14 residues. This CDR3 reads CASPRTSGNYEQYF. DNA of the CDR3: TGTGCCAGTCCTCGGACTAGCGGGAACTACGAGCAGTACTTC.

This clone was detected a few times. V and J are TRBV6-5 and TRBJ1-1, with D possibly being TRBD1 (5 bases). This CDR3 spans 13 amino acids. Per the germline V gene, CDR1 is MNHEY and CDR2 is SVGAGI. The ends were cut back, 5 bases at V and 3 bases at J, with 10 bases in the middle. The CDR3 loop reads CASSRDRYTEAFF. CDR3 coding DNA: TGTGCCAGCAGTCGCGACAGATACACTGAAGCTTTCTTT.

The chain employs TRBV7-2 and TRBJ1-1, with 8 bases lining up with TRBD1. The germline V gene encodes CDR1 SGHTA and CDR2 FQGNSA. This CDR3 is built from 16 residues. The J segment lost 5 bases and the V segment lost 3 bases, leaving 11 bases of the junction unmatched. DNA for the CDR3: TGTGCCAGCAGCTTCAGCGGGACAGGAGTAGGAACTGAAGCTTTCTTT. This encodes CASSFSGTGVGTEAFF. The full variable domain, with the rest looked up from reference TRBV7-2 and TRBJ1-1, is GAGVSQSPSNKVTEKGKDVELRCDPISGHTALYWYRQSLGQGLEFLIYFQGNSAPDKSGLPSDRFSAERTGGSVSTLTIQRTQQEDSAVYLCASSFSGTGVGTEAFFGQGTRLTVV.